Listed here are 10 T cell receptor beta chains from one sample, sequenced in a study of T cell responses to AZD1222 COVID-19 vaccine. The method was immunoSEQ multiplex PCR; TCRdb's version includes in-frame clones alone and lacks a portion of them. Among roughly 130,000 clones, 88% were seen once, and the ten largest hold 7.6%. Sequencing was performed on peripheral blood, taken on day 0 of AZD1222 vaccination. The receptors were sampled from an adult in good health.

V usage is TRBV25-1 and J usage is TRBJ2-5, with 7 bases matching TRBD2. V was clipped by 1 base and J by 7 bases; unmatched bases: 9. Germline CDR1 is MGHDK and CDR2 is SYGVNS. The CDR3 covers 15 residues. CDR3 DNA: TGTGCCAGCAGTGAATCCCGATCGGGGGGTGGGACCCAGTACTTC. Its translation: CASSESRSGGGTQYF.

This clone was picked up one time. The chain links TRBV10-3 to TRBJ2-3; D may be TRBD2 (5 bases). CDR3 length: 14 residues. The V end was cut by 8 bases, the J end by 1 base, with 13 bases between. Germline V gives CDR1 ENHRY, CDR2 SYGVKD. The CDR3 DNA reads TGTGCCATCTTGAGGGCGCCTGGCACAGATACGCAGTATTTT. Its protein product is CAILRAPGTDTQYF.

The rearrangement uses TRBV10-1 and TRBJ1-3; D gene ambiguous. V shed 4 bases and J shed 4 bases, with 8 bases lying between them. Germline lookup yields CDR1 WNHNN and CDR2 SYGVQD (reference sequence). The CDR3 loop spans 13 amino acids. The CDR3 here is CASSAGEGNTIYF. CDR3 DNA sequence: TGCGCCAGCAGTGCTGGGGAAGGAAACACCATATATTTT.

The CDR3: CASGLGTGAYEQYF. CDR3 DNA sequence: TGTGCCAGTGGTTTAGGGACAGGGGCCTACGAGCAGTACTTC. V is TRBV19 and J is TRBJ2-7, with TRBD1 matching over 10 bases. Germline V gene data show CDR1 as LNHDA and CDR2 as SQIVND (reference sequence). V trimming: 8 bases; J trimming: 2 bases; junction bases outside the gene matches: 6. The CDR3 extends over 14 amino acids.

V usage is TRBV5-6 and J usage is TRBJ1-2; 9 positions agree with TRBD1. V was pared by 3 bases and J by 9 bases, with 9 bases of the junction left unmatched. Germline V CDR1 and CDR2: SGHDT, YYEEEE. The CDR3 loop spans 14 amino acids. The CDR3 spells CASSWGGDRARYTF. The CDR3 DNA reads TGTGCCAGCAGCTGGGGCGGGGACAGGGCTCGCTACACCTTC.

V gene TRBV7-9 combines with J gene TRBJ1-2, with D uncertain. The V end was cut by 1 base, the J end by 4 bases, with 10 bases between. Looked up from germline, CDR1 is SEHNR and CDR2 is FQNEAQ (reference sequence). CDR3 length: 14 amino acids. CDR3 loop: CASSLVTGSYGYTF. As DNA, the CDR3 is TGTGCCAGCAGCTTAGTTACCGGGAGCTATGGCTACACCTTC. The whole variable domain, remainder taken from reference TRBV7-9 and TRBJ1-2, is DTGVSQNPRHKITKRGQNVTFRCDPISEHNRLYWYRQTLGQGPEFLTYFQNEAQLEKSRLLSDRFSAERPKGSFSTLEIQRTEQGDSAMYLCASSLVTGSYGYTFGSGTRLTVV.

The CDR3 nucleotides are TGTGCCAGCTCACGGGACAGGAACACTGAAGCTTTCTTT. It is translated as CASSRDRNTEAFF. The chain carries TRBV18 and TRBJ1-1, with 7 bases identical to TRBD1. The germline CDR1 and CDR2 sequences are KGHSH and LQKENI. V was clipped by 4 bases and J by 1 base; unmatched bases: 0. The CDR3 extends over 13 amino acids. Looking up the rest from reference TRBV18 and TRBJ1-1 gives the full variable domain: NAGVMQNPRHLVRRRGQEARLRCSPMKGHSHVYWYRQLPEEGLKFMVYLQKENIIDESGMPKERFSAEFPKEGPSILRIQQVVRGDSAAYFCASSRDRNTEAFFGQGTRLTVV.

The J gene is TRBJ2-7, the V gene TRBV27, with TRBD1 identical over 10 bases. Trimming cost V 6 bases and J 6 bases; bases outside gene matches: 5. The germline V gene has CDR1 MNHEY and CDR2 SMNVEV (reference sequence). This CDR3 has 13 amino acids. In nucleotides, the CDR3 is TGTGCCAGCAGACTAGGGACAGGGGCCGAGCAGTACTTC. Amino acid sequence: CASRLGTGAEQYF.

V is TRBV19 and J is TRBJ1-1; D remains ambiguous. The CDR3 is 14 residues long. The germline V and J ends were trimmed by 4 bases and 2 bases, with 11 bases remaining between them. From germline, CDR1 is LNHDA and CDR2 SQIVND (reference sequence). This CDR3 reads CASSTFGINTEAFF. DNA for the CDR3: TGTGCCAGTAGTACCTTCGGGATAAACACTGAAGCTTTCTTT.

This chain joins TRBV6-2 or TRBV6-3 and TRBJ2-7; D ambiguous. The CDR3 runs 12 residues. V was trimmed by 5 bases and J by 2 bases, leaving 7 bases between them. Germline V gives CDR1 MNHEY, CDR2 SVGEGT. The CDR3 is CASSDLAYEQYF. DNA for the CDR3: TGTGCCAGCAGTGACCTAGCCTACGAGCAGTACTTC.